This T cell receptor (beta chain) was sequenced in a study of Ad26.COV2.S vaccination and SARS-CoV-2 variants. Study at large: Intramuscularly, Ad26.COV2.S was given either once or twice, 56 days apart.

The treatment here: 15 to 20 received Ad26.COV2.S at low or high dose, single or two shots; about five received placebo; per-sample allocation not given. Material that was analyzed had been drawn on day 63 after the first vaccine or placebo injection. In Boston, an adult donor aged 18-55 years took part. The V gene lost 11 bases and the J gene lost 5 bases, with 12 bases spanning the gap. The CDR3 runs to 11 residues. With regard to this clone: Other DNA sequences in the same sample also yield this CDR3.

Clones were read by immunoSEQ multiplex PCR, and TCRdb kept only the in-frame ones, dropping some. The sample carries 510,000 or so clones, roughly 89% recorded once. This material consisted of peripheral blood, taken in a trial of Ad26.COV2.S vaccine versus placebo. The TCR originated in a person between 18 and 65 years old who received the Ad26.COV2.S COVID-19 vaccine or a placebo. The V gene is TRBV12-3 or TRBV12-4, the J gene TRBJ1-1; no clear D gene. CDR3 bases: TGTGCCTCCTCCCGGGGTACTGAAGCTTTCTTT. Its translation: CASSRGTEAFF.